Below are 21 T cell receptor beta chains sequenced from a single sample in a study of T cell responses to AZD1222 COVID-19 vaccine. The assay was immunoSEQ multiplex PCR, and TCRdb's table has in-frame clones only and misses some. The repertoire includes about 140,000 clones, about 89% of them detected once, and about 3% sits in the top ten. The specimen was peripheral blood, collected on day 0 of AZD1222 vaccination. The receptor source for this set is an adult in good health.

The chain combines TRBV5-5 with TRBJ2-5; D ambiguous. The V and J ends lost 0 bases and 4 bases respectively, with 13 bases between them. CDR1 SGHKS and CDR2 YYEKEE come from the germline V gene (reference sequence). The CDR3 runs to 15 residues. The CDR3 nucleotides are TGTGCCAGCAGCTTGGATGGCCGGGTGGCAGAGACCCAGTACTTC. Its protein product is CASSLDGRVAETQYF.

The chain employs TRBV11-3 and TRBJ2-1; TRBD2 matches at 13 bases. Losses at the gene ends were 1 base for V and 6 bases for J; bases not matched to a gene: 0. CDR1 SGHNT and CDR2 YENEEA come from the germline V gene. This CDR3 comprises 15 residues. The CDR3 sequence is CASSLGTSGSNEQFF. Here the CDR3 DNA reads TGTGCCAGCAGCTTAGGGACTAGCGGGAGCAATGAGCAGTTCTTC.

This chain connects TRBV5-1 to TRBJ2-1; 9 bases are shared with TRBD1. J was trimmed by 2 bases and V by 3 bases; bases with no gene match: 0. This CDR3 region has 14 residues. CDR1 and CDR2 (germline): SGHRS, YFSETQ. CDR3 DNA: TGCGCCAGCAGCTGGGACAGGGCCTACAATGAGCAGTTCTTC. This translates into CASSWDRAYNEQFF. The full variable domain, its missing parts supplied by reference TRBV5-1 and TRBJ2-1, is KAGVTQTPRYLIKTRGQQVTLSCSPISGHRSVSWYQQTPGQGLQFLFEYFSETQRNKGNFPGRFSGRQFSNSRSEMNVSTLELGDSALYLCASSWDRAYNEQFFGPGTRLTVL.

The chain joins TRBV6-5 to TRBJ1-2; TRBD1 aligns across 10 bases. Germline V lookup: CDR1 MNHEY, CDR2 SVGAGI. Trimming removed 8 bases from V and 6 bases from J; junction bases left unmatched: 12. The CDR3 totals 15 residues. The CDR3 here is CASARPGTGEHGYTF. The CDR3 DNA reads TGTGCCAGCGCTCGTCCCGGGACAGGGGAACATGGCTACACCTTC.

This rearrangement joins TRBV4-3 to TRBJ2-4; D might be TRBD2 (5 bases). The CDR3 loop spans 15 amino acids. Trimming took off 0 bases at V and 8 bases at J, with 14 bases between the two ends. Germline loops: CDR1 LGHNA, CDR2 YSLEER. The CDR3 sequence: CASSQERTGSYIQYF. CDR3 in DNA: TGCGCCAGCAGCCAAGAAAGGACGGGGTCTTACATTCAGTACTTC.

The V and J genes are TRBV2 and TRBJ2-4; 8 nucleotides line up with TRBD1. V lost 6 bases and J lost 7; bases outside the gene matches: 2. The V gene's germline CDR1 is SNHLY and CDR2 FYNNEI. There are 12 residues in the CDR3. The CDR3 nucleotides are TGTGCCAGCAGGCAGGGGGCGAACATTCAGTACTTC. Protein product: CASRQGANIQYF.

This clone was observed a single time. This chain joins TRBV7-9 and TRBJ2-7, with TRBD2 identical over 8 bases. The junction had 1 base not matched to a gene; V was cut back by 1 base and J by 2 bases. Germline CDR1 is SEHNR and CDR2 is FQNEAQ (reference sequence). This CDR3 spans 14 amino acids. The CDR3 sequence: CASSLELAAYEQYF. The CDR3 DNA reads as TGTGCCAGCAGCTTAGAACTAGCGGCCTACGAGCAGTACTTC.

The chain couples TRBV28 to TRBJ1-1; perhaps TRBD1 as D (6 bases). The CDR3 has 14 residues. The V end was cut by 8 bases, the J end by 0 bases, with 13 bases between. The germline V gene has CDR1 MDHEN and CDR2 SYDVKM. This CDR3 is CASLRGLMNTEAFF. DNA for the CDR3: TGTGCCAGCCTCAGGGGACTCATGAACACTGAAGCTTTCTTT.

The DNA for the CDR3 is TGTGCCAGCAGCTTAGGCCCTGGGGCCGCCTACGAGCAGTACTTC. Its protein is CASSLGPGAAYEQYF. J is TRBJ2-7 and V is TRBV7-2; D is perhaps TRBD1 (5 bases). The V and J ends lost 1 base and 2 bases respectively, with 12 bases between them. This CDR3 has 15 amino acids. CDR1 and CDR2 (germline): SGHTA, FQGNSA.

The rearrangement uses TRBV2 and TRBJ2-1; TRBD2 agrees at 11 bases. The CDR3 covers 15 residues. Germline V gene sequence: CDR1 SNHLY, CDR2 FYNNEI. Trimming cost V 5 bases and J 2 bases; bases outside gene matches: 2. CDR3 coding DNA: TGTGCCAGCAGTACTAGCGGGAGAACCTACAATGAGCAGTTCTTC. Translated, it gives CASSTSGRTYNEQFF.

This clone turned up a few times. The V call is TRBV27, the J call TRBJ1-2; D possibly corresponds to TRBD1 (5 bases). This CDR3 comprises 17 residues. Germline-derived CDR1 and CDR2 are MNHEY and SMNVEV (reference sequence). The ends were cut back, 5 bases at V and 0 bases at J, with 19 bases in the middle. The CDR3 is CASSRWGEKWANYGYTF. The DNA of the CDR3 is TGTGCCAGCAGTCGATGGGGGGAAAAATGGGCTAACTATGGCTACACCTTC.

The rearrangement uses TRBV28 and TRBJ1-1, with 7 bases fitting TRBD1. The CDR3 extends over 14 amino acids. Germline CDR1 is MDHEN and CDR2 is SYDVKM. V lost 10 bases, J lost 5 bases, and 13 bases stayed unmatched. The CDR3 DNA follows: TGTGCCATCGAGGACAGGACGGATATTACTGAAGCTTTCTTT. The encoded protein is CAIEDRTDITEAFF.

This clone was seen only once. CDR3 residues: CAISESTPGTEAFF. The CDR3 DNA reads as TGTGCCATCAGTGAGTCGACTCCCGGTACTGAAGCTTTCTTT. This chain connects TRBV10-3 to TRBJ1-1; no clear D. CDR3 size: 14 residues. V lost 0 bases and J lost 5, with 10 bases in between. Germline V gene data show CDR1 as ENHRY and CDR2 as SYGVKD.

The V gene is TRBV7-2, the J gene TRBJ2-1; 11 bases align to TRBD2. With V trimmed by 6 bases and J by 9 bases, 10 bases remained unmatched. The CDR3 is 15 residues long. Germline CDR1 is SGHTA and CDR2 is FQGNSA. For the CDR3, the DNA is TGTGCCAGCAGTTTGGGACTAGCGGCAGAGGGTGAGCAGTTCTTC. This gives the protein CASSLGLAAEGEQFF.

The CDR3 loop reads CASSPQGRGVIRNTGELFF. The CDR3 nucleotides read TGTGCCAGCAGCCCCCAAGGGCGGGGGGTCATCCGGAACACCGGGGAGCTGTTTTTT. The V gene is TRBV6-2 or TRBV6-3, the J gene TRBJ2-2; 8 bases line up with TRBD2. Germline-derived CDR1 and CDR2 are MNHEY and SVGEGT. This CDR3 contains 19 residues. J lost 1 base, V lost 6 bases, and 16 bases had no gene match.

This chain connects TRBV27 to TRBJ2-7; 7 bases match TRBD1. V lost 8 bases to trimming and J lost 3 bases; unmatched junction nucleotides: 7. The CDR3 totals 13 residues. Germline CDR1 is MNHEY and CDR2 is SMNVEV (reference sequence). In nucleotides, the CDR3 is TGTGCCAGCGCGCCGGGACAGATCTACGAGCAGTACTTC. Protein: CASAPGQIYEQYF.

The V gene is TRBV7-8, the J gene TRBJ1-2; 8 bases fit TRBD1. Looked up from germline, CDR1 is SGHVS and CDR2 is FQNEAQ. V was clipped by 3 bases and J by 3 bases; unmatched bases: 3. The CDR3 length is 14 residues. DNA of the CDR3: TGTGCCAGCAGCTTCCAGGACAGGGACTATGGCTACACCTTC. This encodes CASSFQDRDYGYTF. The entire variable domain, with the rest obtained from reference TRBV7-8 and TRBJ1-2, is as follows: GAGVSQSPRYKVAKRGQDVALRCDPISGHVSLFWYQQALGQGPEFLTYFQNEAQLDKSGLPSDRFFAERPEGSVSTLKIQRTQQEDSAVYLCASSFQDRDYGYTFGSGTRLTVV.

V is TRBV5-1 and J is TRBJ2-2; 9 bases agree with TRBD2. From germline, CDR1 is SGHRS and CDR2 YFSETQ. The ends lost 4 bases at V and 1 base at J; junction bases unmatched: 5. CDR3 length equals 16 residues. Here the CDR3 reads CASSRGTSQNTGELFF. Written as DNA, the CDR3 is TGCGCCAGCAGCCGGGGGACTAGCCAGAACACCGGGGAGCTGTTTTTT.

As for this clone: The DNA is omitted, as the CDR3 cannot be located on it reliably, and the CDR3 follows TCRdb's listing. V gene TRBV21-1 combines with J gene TRBJ2-7; the table's D call, TRBD1, has no DNA check behind it. TRBV21-1 is a known pseudogene. The CDR3 spans 18 amino acids, including both terminal residues. The CDR3: CASSKERVGTGASYEQYF.

The chain couples TRBV7-9 to TRBJ2-3; TRBD1 aligns across 7 bases. CDR1 and CDR2 from the germline V gene are SEHNR and FQNEAQ (reference sequence). The CDR3 runs 18 residues. The junction had 10 bases not matched to a gene; V was cut back by 1 base and J by 0 bases. The CDR3 here is CASSLVATRDSSTDTQYF. CDR3 bases: TGTGCCAGCAGCTTAGTCGCAACCCGGGACAGCAGCACAGATACGCAGTATTTT.

CDR3 region: CASSLWDRSSYEQYF. In DNA, the CDR3 is TGTGCCAGCAGCTTATGGGACAGGTCCTCCTACGAGCAGTACTTC. The V and J genes are TRBV7-9 and TRBJ2-7; 8 bases agree with TRBD1. The CDR3 loop spans 15 amino acids. V trimming: 2 bases; J trimming: 0 bases; junction bases outside the gene matches: 3. Germline-derived CDR1 and CDR2 are SEHNR and FQNEAQ (reference sequence).